This T cell receptor beta chain was found in a study of T cell repertoires in cytomegalovirus infection. Overall study context: Public TCR beta signatures indicated both CMV infection and matching HLA type. Study results and caveats: The ex vivo response was dominated by HLA-C-restricted CMV-specific TCR beta clonotypes. The study identified carriers of CMV plus the relevant HLA from cumulative public TCR beta family frequency.

The CDR3 runs 16 residues. Germline loops: CDR1 MDHEN, CDR2 SYDVKM. Deletions cut 7 bases from V and 8 bases from J, with 26 bases between. TCRdb redid the calling of the reads with MiXCR, one entry per CDR3 protein. Among roughly 230,000 distinct CDR3 sequences listed, 17% were seen once. Only a few counts were recorded for this clonotype. Its antigen is not known. Sequenced material: CD8+ T cells from PBMCs. The V and J genes are TRBV28 and TRBJ1-2; D unclear. This TCR came from a human donor in good health (CMV status not recorded). Some clones in this sample may be carry-over from other donors' samples. CDR3 loop: CASTPRENGIIGGYTF. The CDR3 nucleotides are TGTGCCAGCACCCCTCGTGAGAACGGAATTATAGGGGGCTACACCTTC.